The entry below gives a single T cell receptor beta chain sequence along with its context. This CDR3 comprises 15 residues. Germline V CDR1 and CDR2: SGHTA, FQGNSA. V lost 3 bases to trimming and J lost 0 bases; unmatched junction nucleotides: 5. Study processing details: It was from reference gene primer amplification that nucleated cell counts were estimated. TCRdb's table, derived via immunoSEQ multiplex PCR, lists solely in-frame clones and lacks some. D and trimming were read from the DNA, whereas the V and J calls and clone size are those reported in that table. The sample carries under 85,000 clones, 75% to 90% recorded once. The source of the sample is a study of blood T cell repertoires in COVID-19. Study background: T cells, B-cell-depleted T cells, or PBMCs supplied cDNA or gDNA.

V is TRBV7-2 and J is TRBJ2-7, with 7 nucleotides matching TRBD2. Sequencing input: peripheral blood. The receptor was isolated from a man older than 75 with acute or convalescent COVID-19. The CDR3, as DNA: TGTGCCAGCAGCTTTATAGCGGGTAGCTCCTACGAGCAGTACTTC. Its translation is CASSFIAGSSYEQYF.